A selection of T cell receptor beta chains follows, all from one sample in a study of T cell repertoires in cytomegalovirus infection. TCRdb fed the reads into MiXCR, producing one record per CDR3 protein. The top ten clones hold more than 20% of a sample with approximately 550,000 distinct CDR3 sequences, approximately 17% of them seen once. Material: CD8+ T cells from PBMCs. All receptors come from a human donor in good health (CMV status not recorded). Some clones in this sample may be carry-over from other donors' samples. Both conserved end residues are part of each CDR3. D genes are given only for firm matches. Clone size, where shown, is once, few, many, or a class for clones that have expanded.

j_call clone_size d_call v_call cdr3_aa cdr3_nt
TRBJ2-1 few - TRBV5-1 CASTTGRGNEQFF TGCGCCAGCACAACGGGCAGGGGCAATGAGCAGTTCTTC
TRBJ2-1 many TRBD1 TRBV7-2 CASIRDRDNPYNEQFF TGTGCCAGCATCAGAGACAGGGACAACCCCTACAATGAGCAGTTCTTC
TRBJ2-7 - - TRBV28 CASSPGGSDSSSYEQYF TGTGCCAGCAGCCCTGGGGGATCGGACTCCAGCTCCTACGAGCAGTACTTC
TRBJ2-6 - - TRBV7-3 CASTLRGANVLTF TGTGCCAGCACCCTGAGGGGGGCCAACGTCCTGACTTTC
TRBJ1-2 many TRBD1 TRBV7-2 CASSLPGQGPLDYGYTF TGTGCCAGCAGCTTACCGGGACAGGGGCCCTTGGACTATGGCTACACCTTC
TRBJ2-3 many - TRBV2 CASSGGGNTDTQYF TGTGCCAGCAGCGGTGGAGGTAACACAGATACGCAGTATTTT
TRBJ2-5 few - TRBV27 CASSFLGTQETQYF TGTGCCAGCAGTTTCCTCGGGACCCAAGAGACCCAGTACTTC
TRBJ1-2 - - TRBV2 CASIQAILGSYGYTF TGTGCCAGCATACAAGCTATCCTGGGCAGCTATGGCTACACCTTC
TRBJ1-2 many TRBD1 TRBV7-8 CASSLGTGGPSRTF TGTGCCAGCAGCTTAGGAACAGGGGGGCCTTCGAGGACCTTC
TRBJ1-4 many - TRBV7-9 CASSLTGGGREKLFF TGTGCCAGCAGCTTAACTGGAGGGGGTCGTGAAAAACTGTTTTTT
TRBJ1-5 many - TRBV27 CASSSSFSNQPQHF TGTGCCAGCAGTAGCTCGTTTAGCAATCAGCCCCAGCATTTT
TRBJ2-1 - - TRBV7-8 CASSTPGIRNEQFF TGTGCCAGCAGCACCCCAGGGATTCGCAATGAGCAGTTCTTC
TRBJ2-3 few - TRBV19 CASTLTTSTDTQYF TGTGCCAGTACCCTCACGACCAGCACAGATACGCAGTATTTT
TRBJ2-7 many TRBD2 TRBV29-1 CSVEDFRTSGRVEYF TGCAGCGTTGAAGACTTCCGGACTAGCGGGAGGGTGGAGTACTTC
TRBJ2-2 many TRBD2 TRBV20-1 CSAREGQREDTGELFF TGCAGTGCTAGAGAGGGCCAGCGGGAAGACACCGGGGAGCTGTTTTTT
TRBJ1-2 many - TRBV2 CAIGTGPNYGYTF TGTGCCATCGGTACAGGGCCTAACTATGGCTACACCTTC